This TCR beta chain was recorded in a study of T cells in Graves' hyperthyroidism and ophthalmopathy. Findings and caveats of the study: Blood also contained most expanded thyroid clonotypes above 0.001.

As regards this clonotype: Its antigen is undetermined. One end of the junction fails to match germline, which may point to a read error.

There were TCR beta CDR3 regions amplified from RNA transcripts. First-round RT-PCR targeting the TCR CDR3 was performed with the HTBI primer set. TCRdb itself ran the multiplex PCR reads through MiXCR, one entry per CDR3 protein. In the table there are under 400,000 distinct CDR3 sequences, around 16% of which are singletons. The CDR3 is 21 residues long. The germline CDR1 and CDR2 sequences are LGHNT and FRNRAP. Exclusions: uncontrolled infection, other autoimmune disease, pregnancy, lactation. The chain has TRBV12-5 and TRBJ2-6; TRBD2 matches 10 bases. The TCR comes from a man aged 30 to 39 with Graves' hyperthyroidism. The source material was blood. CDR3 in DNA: TGTGCTAGTGGTTGGTACGGACCACTAGCGGGATTTCCCTCTGGGGCCAACGTCCGGACTTTC. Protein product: CASGWYGPLAGFPSGANVRTF.